A selection of T cell receptor delta chains follows, all from one sample in a study of gamma-delta chains in newborns, infants, children. With CATT, TCRdb re-called clones from the reads. The sample consists of thousands of delta-chain clones, about 5% of them appearing once. Source material: blood. The source of these receptors is a child who was a newborn, infant or young child, either healthy, febrile or measles-vaccinated (not recorded which). CDR3s include the opening cysteine and the closing phenylalanine or tryptophan. D genes are given only for firm matches. Where a row states a size, it is once, few, many or the class of an expanded clone; other rows omit it.

TRDV2	TRDJ3	TRDD3	.	CACDTVLGDPSWDTRLMFF	TGTGCCTGTGACACCGTACTGGGGGATCCCTCCTGGGACACCCGACTGATGTTTTTC
TRDV2	TRDJ2	.	medium-sized	CACDTLGLTAQLFF	TGTGCCTGTGACACGTTGGGCCTGACAGCACAACTCTTCTTT
TRDV1	TRDJ1	TRDD3	.	CALGELPTWGIRDKLIF	TGTGCTCTTGGGGAACTACCAACCTGGGGGATACGCGATAAACTCATCTTT
TRDV2	TRDJ3	.	.	CACDPGDRSWDTRQMFF	TGTGCCTGTGACCCGGGGGACCGCTCCTGGGACACCCGACAGATGTTTTTC
TRDV2	TRDJ2	TRDD3	few	CACDILGASTAQLFF	TGTGCCTGTGACATACTGGGGGCCTCGACAGCACAACTCTTCTTT
TRDV3	TRDJ3	.	.	CAQVLYKRGSSWGTRQMFF	TGTGCCCAAGTACTGTATAAGAGGGGGAGCTCCTGGGGCACCCGACAGATGTTTTTC
TRAV29/DV5	TRDJ1	TRDD3	medium-sized	CAASVGGYTDKLIF	TGTGCAGCAAGCGTTGGGGGATACACCGATAAACTCATCTTT
TRAV29/DV5	TRDJ3	TRDD3	few	CAASVFGGYSWDTRQMFF	TGTGCAGCAAGCGTGTTTGGGGGATACTCCTGGGACACCCGACAGATGTTTTTC
TRDV1	TRDJ2	TRDD3	few	CALGSHRDPGIRGKALTAQLFF	TGTGCTCTTGGGTCACACCGGGATCCGGGGATAAGAGGGAAAGCTTTGACAGCACAACTCTTCTTT
TRDV2	TRDJ1	TRDD3	few	CACDILGIYTDKLIF	TGTGCCTGTGACATACTGGGGATTTACACCGATAAACTCATCTTT
TRDV2	TRDJ3	TRDD3	few	CARDTGWGIPSSWDTRQMFF	TGTGCCCGTGACACCGGCTGGGGGATCCCCAGCTCCTGGGACACCCGACAGATGTTTTTC
TRDV2	TRDJ3	TRDD3	few	CACDTGWGTSSSWDTRQMFF	TGTGCCTGTGACACCGGCTGGGGGACCTCGAGCTCCTGGGACACCCGACAGATGTTTTTC
TRDV2	TRDJ3	TRDD3	few	CACDTGYAVSWDTRQMFF	TGTGCCTGTGACACCGGATACGCTGTCTCCTGGGACACCCGACAGATGTTTTTC
TRDV2	TRDJ2	TRDD3	few	CACDTLGDKATAQLFF	TGTGCCTGTGACACTCTGGGGGATAAGGCGACAGCACAACTCTTCTTT
TRDV2	TRDJ1	.	few	CACDKLPSPTRYTDKLIF	TGTGCCTGTGACAAACTACCCTCACCCACCCGGTACACCGATAAACTCATCTTT
TRDV2	TRDJ2	TRDD3	.	CACDRMGDPVLTAQLFF	TGTGCCTGTGATCGGATGGGGGATCCCGTTTTGACAGCCCAACTCTTCTTT
TRDV2	TRDJ2	TRDD3	medium-sized	CACDPVMGDTSEALTAQLFF	TGTGCCTGTGATCCTGTGATGGGGGATACCTCCGAAGCTTTGACAGCACAACTCTTCTTT
TRDV1	TRDJ1	.	few	CALHAFLDTLNTDKLIF	TGTGCTCTCCACGCCTTTCTCGACACACTTAACACCGATAAACTCATCTTT
TRDV2	TRDJ1	TRDD3	few	CACDQLGIRYTDKLIF	TGTGCCTGTGACCAACTGGGGATACGGTACACCGATAAACTCATCTTT
TRDV2	TRDJ2	TRDD3	.	CACDTVGDTGTAQLFF	TGTGCCTGTGACACCGTAGGGGATACGGGGACAGCACAACTCTTCTTT
TRDV2	TRDJ3	TRDD3	few	CACDTVLGDTRWDTRQMFF	TGTGCCTGTGACACCGTACTGGGGGATACGAGATGGGACACCCGACAGATGTTTTTC
TRDV2	TRDJ3	TRDD3	.	CACDILGDSSWDTRQMFF	TGTGCCTGTGACATACTGGGGGACAGCTCCTGGGACACCCGACAGATGTTTTTC
TRDV1	TRDJ1	.	few	CALLGPLGEVTDKLIF	TGTGCTCTTCTCGGCCCCTTGGGTGAGGTCACCGATAAACTCATCTTT
TRDV2	TRDJ3	TRDD3	.	CACDTFGGSWDTRQMFF	TGTGCCTGTGACACATTTGGGGGATCCTGGGACACCCGACAGATGTTTTTC
TRDV2	TRDJ3	TRDD3	large	CACDTVGYLDTRQMFF	TGTGCCTGTGACACCGTGGGATACCTCGACACCCGACAGATGTTTTTC
TRDV1	TRDJ1	TRDD3	medium-sized	CALGTGKGWTGGYPYTDKLIF	TGTGCTCTTGGGACCGGGAAGGGTTGGACTGGGGGATATCCCTACACCGATAAACTCATCTTT
TRDV2	TRDJ3	TRDD3	.	CACDRLGDFSWDTRQMFF	TGTGCCTGTGACCGACTGGGGGACTTCTCCTGGGACACCCGACAGATGTTTTTC
TRDV2	TRDJ2	TRDD3	few	CACDTLLGDTPGGTAQLFF	TGTGCCTGTGACACGCTACTGGGGGATACCCCCGGCGGGACAGCACAACTCTTCTTT
TRAV29/DV5	TRDJ2	TRDD3	.	CAAKDGGIALTAQLFF	TGTGCAGCAAAGGACGGGGGGATAGCTTTGACAGCACAACTCTTCTTT
TRDV1	TRDJ1	TRDD3	.	CALGEPGAQYWGIRTDKLIF	TGTGCTCTTGGGGAACCGGGGGCCCAGTACTGGGGGATACGGACCGATAAACTCATCTTT
TRDV1	TRDJ1	TRDD3	.	CALHLPRGDLYTDKLIF	TGTGCTCTCCACTTACCCCGGGGGGATCTATACACCGATAAACTCATCTTT
TRDV2	TRDJ3	TRDD3	few	CACDPVGLGDTDDSWDTRQMFF	TGTGCCTGTGACCCAGTAGGTTTGGGGGATACGGACGACTCCTGGGACACCCGACAGATGTTTTTC
TRDV3	TRDJ1	TRDD3	.	CAFSGGRGLQYTDKLIF	TGTGCCTTCTCTGGGGGAAGGGGTCTCCAATACACCGATAAACTCATCTTT
TRDV2	TRDJ3	TRDD3	.	CACDVLGDTSSWDTRQMFF	TGTGCCTGTGACGTGCTGGGGGATACTAGCTCCTGGGACACCCGACAGATGTTTTTC